Shown below are 24 T cell receptor beta chains from a single sample sequenced in a study of neurological immune-mediated disorders. TCRdb reprocessed the 5' RACE reads via MiXCR and lists one record per CDR3 protein. The sample has about 36,000 distinct CDR3 sequences; around 10% are singletons. The sequenced material came from PBMCs. The source is a woman in her 30s with HTLV-1-associated myelopathy (HAM/TSP).

The sample holds many counts of this clonotype. The chain couples TRBV5-6 to TRBJ1-2; D remains ambiguous. With 1 base removed from V and 4 bases from J, the gap between germline ends came to 5 bases. There are 12 residues in the CDR3. The germline gives CDR1 SGHDT, CDR2 YYEEEE. Here the CDR3 reads CASSLNSYGYTF. CDR3 nucleotides: TGTGCCAGCAGCTTGAACAGCTATGGCTACACCTTC. Based on the CDR3 plus reference TRBV5-6 and TRBJ1-2, the full variable domain is DAGVTQSPTHLIKTRGQQVTLRCSPKSGHDTVSWYQQALGQGPQFIFQYYEEEERQRGNFPDRFSGHQFPNYSSELNVNALLLGDSALYLCASSLNSYGYTFGSGTRLTVV.

This clonotype was observed at least ten times. V gene TRBV3-1 combines with J gene TRBJ2-7; 12 bases match TRBD1. After removal of 3 bases from V and 1 base from J, the junction contained 1 base not matched to a gene. This CDR3 has 15 amino acids. CDR1 and CDR2 from the germline V gene are LGHDT and YNNKEL (reference sequence). The chain's CDR3 is CASSQGQGASYEQYF. In nucleotides, the CDR3 is TGTGCCAGCAGCCAGGGACAGGGGGCTTCCTACGAGCAGTACTTC.

In this sample, this clonotype turned up many times. The J gene is TRBJ1-2, the V gene TRBV5-1, with a possible D match to TRBD1 (6 bases). Trimming cost V 5 bases and J 2 bases, with 22 bases left between them. The CDR3 covers 17 residues. CDR1 SGHRS and CDR2 YFSETQ come from the germline V gene. The CDR3 region is CASSRQPRGGGNYGYTF. CDR3 nucleotides: TGCGCCAGCAGTCGTCAGCCCCGGGGGGGCGGAAACTATGGCTACACCTTC.

This clonotype came up many times. The gene calls are TRBV7-9 and TRBJ2-2, with D perhaps TRBD2 (6 bases). The V gene's germline CDR1 is SEHNR and CDR2 FQNEAQ (reference sequence). CDR3 length equals 18 residues. The germline V and J ends were trimmed by 4 bases and 5 bases, with 23 bases remaining between them. CDR3 bases: TGTGCCAGCAGCTACGACCCCGGCCGGGGGAGTGAGACCGGGGAGCTGTTTTTT. It translates to CASSYDPGRGSETGELFF.

This clonotype showed up many times. V gene TRBV20-1 combines with J gene TRBJ2-5; D is possibly TRBD1 (6 bases). This CDR3 has 13 amino acids. CDR1 DFQATT and CDR2 SNEGSKA come from the germline V gene (reference sequence). The ends were cut back, 3 bases at V and 1 base at J, with 9 bases in the middle. The CDR3 protein is CSASRTVQETQYF. In DNA, the CDR3 is TGCAGTGCTAGTAGGACAGTCCAAGAGACCCAGTACTTC.

Ten or more counts support this clonotype. The chain uses TRBV20-1 and TRBJ2-3; D tentatively fits TRBD1 or TRBD2 (5 bases each). The CDR3 loop spans 15 amino acids. V gave up 6 bases and J gave up 4 bases, with 20 bases separating them. Germline V gene sequence: CDR1 DFQATT, CDR2 SNEGSKA (reference sequence). CDR3 amino acids: CSAGVNGRLSDTQYF. In DNA form, the CDR3 reads TGCAGTGCGGGGGTGAACGGTCGACTGTCAGATACGCAGTATTTT.

This clonotype was observed many times. The V call is TRBV20-1, the J call TRBJ2-3; D unclear. CDR1 and CDR2 (germline): DFQATT, SNEGSKA (reference sequence). Deletions cut 3 bases from V and 3 bases from J, with 10 bases between. The CDR3 has 13 amino acids. The DNA for the CDR3 is TGCAGTGCTAGCAGCTATACTACAGATACGCAGTATTTT. This translates into CSASSYTTDTQYF.

This clonotype was observed many times. This sequence joins TRBV29-1 and TRBJ1-1; 7 positions agree with TRBD1. Trimming removed 3 bases from V and 0 bases from J; junction bases left unmatched: 4. Germline CDR1 reads SQVTM; CDR2 reads ANQGSEA. CDR3 size: 14 residues. The CDR3 spells CSVEVTGLNTEAFF. The CDR3 region has the DNA TGCAGCGTTGAGGTGACAGGGTTGAACACTGAAGCTTTCTTT.

This clonotype came up many times. The chain joins TRBV12-3 or TRBV12-4 to TRBJ2-1, with D possibly being TRBD2 (5 bases). The CDR3 contains 15 residues. Trimming cost V 3 bases and J 2 bases, with 11 bases left between them. The CDR3: CASSFSSGPYNEQFF. The CDR3 coding sequence is TGTGCCAGCAGTTTTTCCAGCGGACCCTACAATGAGCAGTTCTTC.

CDR3 sequence: CASSYSRQREAFF. The CDR3 region has the DNA TGTGCCAGCAGTTACTCGAGGCAGCGTGAAGCTTTCTTT. The chain carries TRBV6-5 and TRBJ1-1; the D is unclear. CDR1 and CDR2 (germline): MNHEY, SVGAGI. This CDR3 comprises 13 residues. The ends were cut back, 0 bases at V and 7 bases at J, with 9 bases in the middle.

There are many counts of this clonotype. The V and J genes are TRBV29-1 and TRBJ2-3, with D unresolved. The CDR3 extends over 11 amino acids. With 8 bases removed from V and 6 bases from J, the gap between germline ends came to 12 bases. CDR1 and CDR2 from the germline V gene are SQVTM and ANQGSEA. The CDR3 sequence: CSTALMDTQYF. In nucleotides, the CDR3 is TGCAGCACGGCCCTGATGGATACGCAGTATTTT.

This clonotype was counted at least ten times. The J gene is TRBJ1-1, the V gene TRBV18; 7 bases are shared with TRBD1. CDR3 size: 12 residues. Germline loops: CDR1 KGHSH, CDR2 LQKENI. J lost 11 bases, V lost 2 bases, and 5 bases had no gene match. CDR3 DNA: TGTGCCAGCTCACCAGAGGGGGCCGGGGCTTTCTTT. Its protein is CASSPEGAGAFF.

This clonotype was recorded many times. The rearrangement links TRBV15 to TRBJ2-7, with no clear D. Germline assignment: CDR1 LNHNV and CDR2 YYDKDF (reference sequence). The ends were cut back, 2 bases at V and 7 bases at J, with 12 bases in the middle. The CDR3 spans 13 residues. The CDR3 nucleotides are TGTGCCACCAGCAGACCACCCCTCTGGGAGCAGTACTTC. Its translation: CATSRPPLWEQYF.

In this sample, this clonotype turned up many times. This chain connects TRBV10-2 to TRBJ2-1, with TRBD2 matching 13 bases. Trimming took 6 bases from V and 7 from J; bases not matched to a gene: 6. The V gene's germline CDR1 is WSHSY and CDR2 SAAADI. The CDR3 has 15 residues. The CDR3 loop is CASSPTSGGGNEQFF. CDR3 DNA sequence: TGCGCCAGCAGCCCTACTAGCGGGGGGGGTAATGAGCAGTTCTTC.

Notes on this clonotype: The junction differs from germline at one of its ends, possibly a read error. The chain is built from TRBV5-1 and TRBJ2-7; D gene uncertain. Germline CDR1 SGHRS, CDR2 YFSETQ. This CDR3 comprises 15 residues. Here the CDR3 DNA reads TGCGCCAGCAGATTGGCGGACGGACGGATCTACGAGAAGTACTTC. It translates to CASRLADGRIYEKYF.

This clonotype was seen many times. The J gene is TRBJ1-2, the V gene TRBV12-3 or TRBV12-4; TRBD1 might be the D (5 bases). The CDR3 has 14 residues. V lost 6 bases and J lost 4, with 15 bases in between. The CDR3 region is CASRPAGSGYGYTF. CDR3 nucleotides: TGTGCCAGCAGACCCGCAGGGTCTGGCTATGGCTACACCTTC.

This clonotype was recorded at least ten times. The rearrangement uses TRBV7-2 and TRBJ2-7; no definite D call. V was clipped by 1 base and J by 3 bases, with 13 bases between them. The germline gives CDR1 SGHTA, CDR2 FQGNSA. This CDR3 contains 15 residues. In DNA form, the CDR3 reads TGTGCCAGCAGCTTAGTCTCGGGCGGAGACTACGAGCAGTACTTC. It specifies CASSLVSGGDYEQYF.

This clonotype was observed many times. The V call is TRBV20-1, the J call TRBJ2-7; a possible D gene is TRBD2 (6 bases). The CDR3 spans 13 residues. The germline CDR1 and CDR2 sequences are DFQATT and SNEGSKA (reference sequence). V lost 6 bases, J lost 5 bases, and 17 bases lay in between. CDR3 region: CSARGLAVHEQYF. The CDR3 region has the DNA TGCAGTGCCCGCGGCTTAGCGGTACACGAGCAGTACTTC.

This clonotype was observed at least ten times. The rearrangement uses TRBV12-3 or TRBV12-4 and TRBJ1-1; 7 nucleotides match TRBD1. V was pared by 5 bases and J by 7 bases, with 4 bases of the junction left unmatched. CDR3 size: 12 residues. CDR3: CASSDRVGEAFF. DNA of the CDR3: TGTGCCAGCAGTGACAGGGTGGGTGAAGCTTTCTTT.

In this sample, this clonotype turned up many times. The chain combines TRBV7-9 with TRBJ1-5; 8 nucleotides align to TRBD1. The CDR3 totals 15 residues. Trimming took 4 bases from V and 1 from J; bases not matched to a gene: 3. Germline V gene lookup returns CDR1 SEHNR and CDR2 FQNEAQ (reference sequence). CDR3 in amino acids: CASSSTGVSNQPQHF. The CDR3 nucleotides are TGTGCCAGCAGCTCGACAGGGGTGAGCAATCAGCCCCAGCATTTT. The whole variable domain, remainder taken from reference TRBV7-9 and TRBJ1-5, is DTGVSQNPRHKITKRGQNVTFRCDPISEHNRLYWYRQTLGQGPEFLTYFQNEAQLEKSRLLSDRFSAERPKGSFSTLEIQRTEQGDSAMYLCASSSTGVSNQPQHFGDGTRLSIL.

This clonotype was recorded at least ten times. The CDR3 spells CASSHRGLNTGELFF. The DNA of the CDR3 is TGTGCCAGCAGTCACAGGGGATTAAATACCGGGGAGCTGTTTTTT. The rearrangement links TRBV2 to TRBJ2-2, with 7 bases that match TRBD1. Germline CDR1 is SNHLY and CDR2 is FYNNEI. J lost 5 bases, V lost 5 bases, and 8 bases had no gene match. The CDR3 totals 15 residues.

This clonotype has ten or more counts. The chain has TRBV5-1 and TRBJ2-7; TRBD1 agrees at 12 bases. V shed 0 bases and J 7 bases; nucleotides not matched to a gene: 11. CDR1 is SGHRS, CDR2 YFSETQ, per germline. CDR3 size: 17 residues. The DNA of the CDR3 is TGCGCCAGCAGCTTGGGGAACGGGGGACAGGGGGCGCGGGAGCAGTACTTC. It yields the protein CASSLGNGGQGAREQYF.

The chain carries TRBV27 and TRBJ1-2, with TRBD1 as a possible D gene (6 bases). This CDR3 is built from 13 residues. V lost 6 bases to trimming and J lost 7 bases, with 15 bases between them. The V gene's germline CDR1 is MNHEY and CDR2 SMNVEV (reference sequence). The CDR3 protein is CASRPWGLSGYTF. CDR3 bases: TGTGCCAGCAGACCTTGGGGGCTGAGTGGCTACACCTTC.

This clonotype was counted ten times or more. The V gene is TRBV20-1, the J gene TRBJ1-1, with D tentatively TRBD1 (5 bases). The germline V and J ends were trimmed by 5 bases and 3 bases, with 10 bases remaining between them. Germline values: CDR1 DFQATT, CDR2 SNEGSKA (reference sequence). The CDR3 runs to 12 residues. For the CDR3, the DNA is TGCAGTGCTCCACAAGGGGACACTGAAGCTTTCTTT. It encodes CSAPQGDTEAFF.